One and the same sample provided the 23 T cell receptor beta chains below, sequenced in a study of cytomegalovirus exposure and HLA in healthy donors. TCRdb's table, derived via immunoSEQ multiplex PCR, lists solely in-frame clones and lacks some. The data hold approximately 49,000 clones, with roughly nine tenths observed a single time. The sequenced material came from PBMCs. These receptors all come from a man aged 18-30 years in good health and CMV-seronegative.

The chain combines TRBV30 with TRBJ2-3; possible D gene TRBD2, 6 bases. CDR1 is GTSNPN and CDR2 is SVGIG in the germline V gene (reference sequence). The CDR3 contains 14 residues. V gave up 4 bases and J gave up 1 base, with 12 bases separating them. The CDR3 DNA reads TGTGCCTGGACGTTAGCGGTTCGCACAGATACGCAGTATTTT. As protein: CAWTLAVRTDTQYF.

This chain uses TRBV28 with TRBJ1-1, with no clear D. Trimming shortened V by 5 bases and J by 5 bases, and 9 bases separated the two germline ends. Germline V gives CDR1 MDHEN, CDR2 SYDVKM. The CDR3 runs to 12 residues. The CDR3 DNA is TGTGCCAGCAGTCCACCGGGGACTGAAGCTTTCTTT. It codes for CASSPPGTEAFF. Looking up the rest from reference TRBV28 and TRBJ1-1 gives the full variable domain: DVKVTQSSRYLVKRTGEKVFLECVQDMDHENMFWYRQDPGLGLRLIYFSYDVKMKEKGDIPEGYSVSREKKERFSLILESASTNQTSMYLCASSPPGTEAFFGQGTRLTVV.

Here the CDR3 DNA reads TGTGCCAGCAGCGCGACTAGCTCTGAGACCGGGGAGCTGTTTTTT. This translates into CASSATSSETGELFF. V gene TRBV9 combines with J gene TRBJ2-2, with 7 bases that match TRBD2. V trimming: 3 bases; J trimming: 5 bases; junction bases outside the gene matches: 7. The CDR3 covers 15 residues. Germline V gene sequence: CDR1 SGDLS, CDR2 YYNGEE. Full variable domain (missing parts from reference TRBV9 and TRBJ2-2): DSGVTQTPKHLITATGQRVTLRCSPRSGDLSVYWYQQSLDQGLQFLIQYYNGEERAKGNILERFSAQQFPDLHSELNLSSLELGDSALYFCASSATSSETGELFFGEGSRLTVL.

The V call is TRBV28, the J call TRBJ2-7, with D possibly being TRBD1 (6 bases). The germline V gene has CDR1 MDHEN and CDR2 SYDVKM. V lost 3 bases and J lost 1, with 16 bases in between. This CDR3 contains 16 residues. The CDR3 here is CASSLPGQPDSYEQYF. CDR3 nucleotides: TGTGCCAGCAGTTTGCCCGGACAGCCTGATTCCTACGAGCAGTACTTC.

The chain is built from TRBV18 and TRBJ2-7, with D maybe TRBD2 (5 bases). The CDR3 is made up of 14 amino acids. Trimming left V 2 bases short and J 1 base short, with 9 bases between. Per the germline V gene, CDR1 is KGHSH and CDR2 is LQKENI. CDR3 protein: CASSPIGDSYEQYF. The CDR3, as DNA: TGTGCCAGCTCACCAATCGGGGATTCCTACGAGCAGTACTTC.

V gene TRBV29-1 combines with J gene TRBJ2-7; 8 bases align to TRBD2. Germline assignment: CDR1 SQVTM and CDR2 ANQGSEA. The CDR3 loop spans 14 amino acids. Losses at the gene ends were 4 bases for V and 5 bases for J; bases not matched to a gene: 10. This CDR3 is CSVVAGNKGHEQYF. As DNA, the CDR3 is TGCAGCGTTGTAGCGGGAAACAAGGGCCACGAGCAGTACTTC.

The chain is built from TRBV19 and TRBJ1-5; 7 bases match TRBD1. CDR1 is LNHDA, CDR2 SQIVND, per germline (reference sequence). This CDR3 comprises 14 residues. Trimming took 5 bases from V and 4 from J; bases not matched to a gene: 5. CDR3 DNA: TGTGCCAGTAGTTCCCGACAGGGAAATCAGCCCCAGCATTTT. It is translated as CASSSRQGNQPQHF.

The CDR3 region is CATSRDRRQWNTEAFF. The CDR3 DNA reads TGTGCCACCAGCAGAGATCGTCGACAGTGGAACACTGAAGCTTTCTTT. The chain has TRBV15 and TRBJ1-1, with D possibly matching TRBD1 (5 bases). V dropped 0 bases and J dropped 1 base, with 12 bases sitting between them. Germline values: CDR1 LNHNV, CDR2 YYDKDF (reference sequence). CDR3 size: 16 residues.

The chain couples TRBV7-3 to TRBJ2-3; 8 bases match TRBD2. This CDR3 contains 16 residues. Trimming at V came to 2 bases and at J to 1 base, leaving 5 bases not matched to a gene. Per the germline V gene, CDR1 is SGHTA and CDR2 is FQGTGA. The CDR3 loop reads CASSLYTGGGTDTQYF. CDR3 DNA sequence: TGTGCCAGCAGCTTATACACGGGAGGGGGCACAGATACGCAGTATTTT. Full variable domain (remainder filled in from reference TRBV7-3 and TRBJ2-3): GAGVSQTPSNKVTEKGKYVELRCDPISGHTALYWYRQSLGQGPEFLIYFQGTGAADDSGLPNDRFFAVRPEGSVSTLKIQRTERGDSAVYLCASSLYTGGGTDTQYFGPGTRLTVL.

CDR3 region: CASSGTGGDEQYF. The DNA for the CDR3 is TGTGCCAGTTCCGGGACAGGGGGCGACGAGCAGTACTTC. The chain couples TRBV27 to TRBJ2-7, with 12 bases lining up with TRBD1. The CDR3 is made up of 13 amino acids. V trimming: 9 bases; J trimming: 5 bases; junction bases outside the gene matches: 5. Germline V gene data show CDR1 as MNHEY and CDR2 as SMNVEV (reference sequence).

The chain is built from TRBV7-6 and TRBJ2-3; TRBD1 agrees at 9 bases. The CDR3 extends over 15 amino acids. V dropped 3 bases and J dropped 4; count of bases not matched to a gene: 5. CDR1 is SGHVS, CDR2 FNYEAQ, per germline. CDR3: CASSLPGQGPDTQYF. The CDR3 coding sequence is TGTGCCAGCAGCTTGCCGGGACAGGGCCCAGATACGCAGTATTTT.

The chain recombines TRBV6-8 with TRBJ1-1; TRBD1 agrees at 7 bases. Germline CDR1 reads MNHGY; CDR2 reads SAAAGT. With 8 bases clipped from V and 1 base from J, the junction kept 13 bases outside the gene matches. The CDR3 sequence is 16 residues long. In nucleotides, the CDR3 is TGTGCCAGCGGGGGACAGAAAATCTTTAAGAACACTGAAGCTTTCTTT. Its translation is CASGGQKIFKNTEAFF.

The chain links TRBV28 to TRBJ1-5; 9 positions agree with TRBD1. J gave up 3 bases and V 5 bases, and 8 bases lay outside the gene matches. The V gene's germline CDR1 is MDHEN and CDR2 SYDVKM. The CDR3 runs to 16 residues. Here the CDR3 DNA reads TGTGCCAGCAGTCGCAACAGGGGGCTTGACAATCAGCCCCAGCATTTT. It specifies CASSRNRGLDNQPQHF.

In this sample, this clone turned up once. V gene TRBV16 combines with J gene TRBJ1-1; possibly TRBD1 for D (5 bases). The length of the CDR3 is 15 residues. Germline assignment: CDR1 KGHSY and CDR2 FQNENV. V was clipped by 5 bases and J by 4 bases, with 17 bases between them. CDR3 DNA sequence: TGTGCCAGCAGCACAATGGGGGGAGGAGGCACTGAAGCTTTCTTT. This encodes CASSTMGGGGTEAFF.

This chain links TRBV19 with TRBJ2-1; TRBD2 aligns across 7 bases. Germline V gives CDR1 LNHDA, CDR2 SQIVND (reference sequence). This CDR3 has 14 residues. Trimming took 5 bases from V and 9 from J; bases not matched to a gene: 10. The CDR3 DNA sequence: TGTGCCAGTAGTTTAGGACTAGTTAAGAGTGAGCAGTTCTTC. Translating gives CASSLGLVKSEQFF.

The chain carries TRBV2 and TRBJ1-2, with 8 nucleotides matching TRBD1. The V segment lost 7 bases and the J segment 7 bases; nucleotides outside the gene matches: 8. The CDR3 has 13 residues. From germline, CDR1 is SNHLY and CDR2 FYNNEI. CDR3 sequence reads: CASISTGDGGYTF. CDR3 nucleotides: TGTGCCAGCATATCGACAGGGGATGGTGGCTACACCTTC.

This chain connects TRBV28 to TRBJ1-4; 8 nucleotides align to TRBD1. J lost 7 bases, V lost 3 bases, and 4 bases had no gene match. Germline-derived CDR1 and CDR2 are MDHEN and SYDVKM. The CDR3 extends over 14 amino acids. The CDR3 here is CASSLDRAGEKLFF. As DNA, the CDR3 is TGTGCCAGCAGTTTGGACAGGGCCGGTGAAAAACTGTTTTTT.

The chain couples TRBV30 to TRBJ1-1; 10 bases fit TRBD1. There are 15 residues in the CDR3. The germline gives CDR1 GTSNPN, CDR2 SVGIG (reference sequence). With V trimmed by 2 bases and J by 4 bases, 7 bases remained unmatched. CDR3 nucleotide sequence: TGTGCCTGGAGTTACCGACAGGGGGCAGGCACTGAAGCTTTCTTT. Translation: CAWSYRQGAGTEAFF.

The rearrangement uses TRBV5-6 and TRBJ2-1, with TRBD2 identical over 12 bases. The trim removed 2 bases at V and 5 bases at J, leaving 8 bases unmatched. Germline V CDR1 and CDR2: SGHDT, YYEEEE. This CDR3 is built from 17 residues. The CDR3 protein is CASSFQGGLAGNNEQFF. In DNA form, the CDR3 reads TGTGCCAGCAGCTTTCAGGGTGGACTAGCGGGAAACAATGAGCAGTTCTTC.

The rearrangement joins TRBV28 to TRBJ2-3; TRBD1 is a possible D gene (7 bases). Germline V CDR1 and CDR2: MDHEN, SYDVKM. This CDR3 has 17 residues. Deletions cut 2 bases from V and 2 bases from J, with 17 bases between. In DNA form, the CDR3 reads TGTGCCAGCAGTTTAAGGGTTGACAGGGAGGACACAGATACGCAGTATTTT. Its translation: CASSLRVDREDTDTQYF.

V gene TRBV12-2 combines with J gene TRBJ1-2; TRBD1 is the table's D call, not checked against the DNA. TRBV12-2 is annotated as a pseudogene. The CDR3 runs to 16 residues. In DNA, the CDR3 is TGTGCAAGTCGCTTAACAGGGGCCACGGATGTTGGGGGCTACACCTTC. Protein: CASRLTGATDVGGYTF.

The chain couples TRBV7-3 to TRBJ2-7; 16 bases match TRBD2. This CDR3 is 17 amino acids long. CDR1 and CDR2 (germline): SGHTA, FQGTGA. V lost 6 bases, J lost 1 base, and 6 bases stayed unmatched. This chain's CDR3 is CASRPGLAGGTSYEQYF. Written as DNA, the CDR3 is TGTGCCAGCAGGCCGGGACTAGCGGGAGGGACTTCCTACGAGCAGTACTTC.

This sequence joins TRBV19 and TRBJ2-2; TRBD1 is a possible D gene (5 bases). Trimming pared 7 bases from V and 6 bases from J, leaving 12 bases between. The CDR3 is 13 amino acids. Germline V CDR1 and CDR2: LNHDA, SQIVND (reference sequence). The CDR3 sequence is CASIGLGPGELFF. CDR3 coding DNA: TGTGCCAGTATTGGGTTGGGGCCCGGGGAGCTGTTTTTT.